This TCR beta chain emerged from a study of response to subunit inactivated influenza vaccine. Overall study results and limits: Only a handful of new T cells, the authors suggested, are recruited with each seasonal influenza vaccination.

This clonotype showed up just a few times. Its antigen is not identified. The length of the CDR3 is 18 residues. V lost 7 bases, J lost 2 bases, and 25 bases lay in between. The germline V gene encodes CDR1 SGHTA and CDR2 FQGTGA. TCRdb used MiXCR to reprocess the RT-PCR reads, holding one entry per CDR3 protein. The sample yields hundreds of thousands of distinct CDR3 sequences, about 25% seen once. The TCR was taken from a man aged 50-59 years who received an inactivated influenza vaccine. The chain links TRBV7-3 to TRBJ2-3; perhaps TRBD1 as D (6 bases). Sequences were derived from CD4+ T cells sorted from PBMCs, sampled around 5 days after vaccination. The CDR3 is CASIPAIYRDEDTDTQYF. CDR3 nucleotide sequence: TGTGCCAGCATCCCCGCCATATACAGGGACGAGGACACAGATACGCAGTATTTT.